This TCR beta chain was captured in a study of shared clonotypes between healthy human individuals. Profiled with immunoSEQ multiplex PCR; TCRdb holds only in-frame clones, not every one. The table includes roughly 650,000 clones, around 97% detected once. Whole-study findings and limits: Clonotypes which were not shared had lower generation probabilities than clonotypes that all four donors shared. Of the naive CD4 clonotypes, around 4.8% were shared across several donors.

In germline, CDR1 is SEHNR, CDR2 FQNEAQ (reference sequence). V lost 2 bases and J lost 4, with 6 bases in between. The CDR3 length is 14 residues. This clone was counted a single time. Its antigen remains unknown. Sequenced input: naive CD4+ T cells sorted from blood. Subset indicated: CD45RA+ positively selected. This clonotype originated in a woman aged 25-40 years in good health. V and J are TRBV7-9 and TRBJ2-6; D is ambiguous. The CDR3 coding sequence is TGTGCCAGCAGCTTAACGCTCGGGGCCAACGTCCTGACTTTC. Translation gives CASSLTLGANVLTF.